The 18 T cell receptor beta chains listed next were all sequenced from one sample in a study of blood T cell repertoires in COVID-19 (dated by TCRdb to 2020 to 2022). Libraries were prepared through the immunoSEQ multiplex PCR assay. TCRdb limited this immuneACCESS table to in-frame rearrangements with V and J called. A share of clones is missing; checked studies link under half to unresolved V genes, and the rest is unexplained. The sample table holds roughly 230,000 clones, of which approximately 84% were seen once. Roughly 3.1% of the sample rests with the top ten. Sequencing was performed on PBMCs or T cells enriched from blood (not recorded which). Source of these receptors: a man aged 50-60 years who had recovered from COVID-19.

V is TRBV19 and J is TRBJ2-7; D is possibly TRBD2 (5 bases). This CDR3 comprises 13 residues. Trimming took 1 base from V and 6 from J, leaving 10 bases between them. CDR1 is LNHDA, CDR2 SQIVND, per germline (reference sequence). DNA of the CDR3: TGTGCCAGTAGTATAGTCGGAGGCGTCGAGCAGTACTTC. This gives the protein CASSIVGGVEQYF.

The rearrangement uses TRBV5-4 and TRBJ1-2; 8 bases agree with TRBD1. This CDR3 contains 13 residues. The V and J ends lost 4 bases and 7 bases, in that order; junction bases with no gene match: 6. Germline assignment: CDR1 SGHNT and CDR2 YYREEE (reference sequence). The chain's CDR3 is CASSVRTGFGYTF. The CDR3 DNA reads TGTGCCAGCAGCGTACGGACAGGGTTTGGCTACACCTTC. The complete variable domain, with remaining parts taken from reference TRBV5-4 and TRBJ1-2, reads ETGVTQSPTHLIKTRGQQVTLRCSSQSGHNTVSWYQQALGQGPQFIFQYYREEENGRGNFPPRFSGLQFPNYSSELNVNALELDDSALYLCASSVRTGFGYTFGSGTRLTVV.

This clone has just one count. J is TRBJ2-1 and V is TRBV6-2 or TRBV6-3, with TRBD2 matching over 7 bases. The CDR3 contains 13 residues. Trimming at V came to 1 base and at J to 10 bases, leaving 4 bases not matched to a gene. Germline lookup yields CDR1 MNHEY and CDR2 SVGEGT. The CDR3, as DNA: TGTGCCAGCAGTTACTACGTTAGCGGGGAGCAGTTCTTC. Translating gives CASSYYVSGEQFF.

CDR3 in DNA: TGTGCCATCAGTGACGGGACACAATCACCCCTCCACTTT. Its translation: CAISDGTQSPLHF. The V call is TRBV10-3, the J call TRBJ1-6; D is perhaps TRBD1 (6 bases). V was shortened by 3 bases and J by 10 bases, with 10 bases between the two germline ends. The germline CDR1 and CDR2 sequences are ENHRY and SYGVKD. The CDR3 contains 13 residues.

This chain joins TRBV3-1 (or the pseudogene TRBV3-2) and TRBJ2-7, with D unresolved. V lost 1 base and J lost 6, with 7 bases in between. This CDR3 is built from 12 residues. Germline values: CDR1 LGHDT, CDR2 YNNKEL (reference sequence). The CDR3 reads CASSQAGLEQYF. CDR3 DNA: TGTGCCAGCAGCCAAGCTGGGCTCGAGCAGTACTTC.

This clone occurred a few times. The chain carries TRBV11-3 and TRBJ1-3, with 7 bases lining up with TRBD1. Germline V gene lookup returns CDR1 SGHNT and CDR2 YENEEA. J was trimmed by 0 bases and V by 4 bases; bases with no gene match: 12. CDR3 length equals 18 residues. In DNA form, the CDR3 reads TGTGCCAGCAGCTCCATGCCAGGGGGGTCTTCCTCTGGAAACACCATATATTTT. Translated, it gives CASSSMPGGSSSGNTIYF.

V gene TRBV11-2 combines with J gene TRBJ1-5; unclear D gene. Trimming removed 5 bases at V and 3 bases at J, with 11 bases between. The CDR3 extends over 14 amino acids. Germline V gene sequence: CDR1 SGHAT, CDR2 FQNNGV. CDR3 protein: CASSPDSSNQPQHF. For the CDR3, the DNA is TGTGCCAGCAGCCCAGATAGCTCCAATCAGCCCCAGCATTTT.

The rearrangement uses TRBV5-4 and TRBJ1-5, with 7 bases fitting TRBD1. The germline V gene has CDR1 SGHNT and CDR2 YYREEE (reference sequence). The ends lost 4 bases at V and 4 bases at J; junction bases unmatched: 8. The CDR3 is 15 amino acids. The DNA for the CDR3 is TGTGCCAGCAGCGCGGGGACAGACCTTAATCAGCCCCAGCATTTT. This gives the protein CASSAGTDLNQPQHF.

The chain couples TRBV18 to TRBJ2-7, with 13 bases identical to TRBD2. Germline assignment: CDR1 KGHSH and CDR2 LQKENI. The CDR3 is 17 amino acids. The V and J ends lost 4 bases and 0 bases, in that order; junction bases with no gene match: 6. CDR3 sequence: CASSRTSGGTSSYEQYF. DNA of the CDR3: TGTGCCAGCTCACGGACTAGCGGGGGAACCTCCTCCTACGAGCAGTACTTC.

This chain connects TRBV25-1 to TRBJ1-2, with 8 bases aligning to TRBD1. This CDR3 contains 13 residues. With 9 bases clipped from V and 4 bases from J, the junction kept 7 bases outside the gene matches. CDR1 is MGHDK, CDR2 SYGVNS, per germline. The CDR3 DNA sequence: TGTGCCAGTCAAAATGGACAGGGCTATGGCTACACCTTC. It encodes CASQNGQGYGYTF.

CDR3 protein: CASSKLRAKNIQYF. CDR3 nucleotide sequence: TGTGCCAGCAGCAAGCTTCGGGCCAAAAACATTCAGTACTTC. The chain links TRBV21-1 to TRBJ2-4; the table's D call of TRBD2 was not tested on the DNA. TRBV21-1 constitutes a pseudogene. The CDR3 is 14 amino acids.

The rearrangement uses TRBV5-4 and TRBJ2-5; D might be TRBD2 (6 bases). The CDR3 is 14 amino acids. Between the trimmed V and J ends, which lost 2 bases and 7 bases, there was a span of 15 bases. Germline CDR1 and CDR2: SGHNT and YYREEE (reference sequence). CDR3 sequence: CASSFVTRRGTQYF. DNA for the CDR3: TGTGCCAGCAGCTTTGTCACCAGGAGGGGGACCCAGTACTTC.

The gene calls are TRBV27 and TRBJ1-1, with D perhaps matching TRBD1 (5 bases). The CDR3 spans 12 residues. CDR1 is MNHEY and CDR2 is SMNVEV in the germline V gene (reference sequence). The V end was cut by 6 bases, the J end by 11 bases, with 16 bases between. The DNA of the CDR3 is TGTGCCAGCAGCGGGGGTCCACGACGGGCTTTCTTT. Translating gives CASSGGPRRAFF.

This CDR3 is CASSLSGRMNTEAFF. The DNA for the CDR3 is TGTGCCAGCAGCCTCAGTGGGCGTATGAACACTGAAGCTTTCTTT. The V call is TRBV3-1 (or the pseudogene TRBV3-2), the J call TRBJ1-1; D ambiguous. The V end was cut by 4 bases, the J end by 0 bases, with 12 bases between. The CDR3 runs to 15 residues. Per the germline V gene, CDR1 is LGHDT and CDR2 is YNNKEL (reference sequence).

This clone occurred once. The rearrangement uses TRBV19 and TRBJ1-2; D is possibly TRBD1 (6 bases). V lost 8 bases and J 3 bases, leaving 16 bases between the germline ends. Germline V gene lookup returns CDR1 LNHDA and CDR2 SQIVND (reference sequence). The CDR3 is 14 amino acids. The CDR3 region is CASFTPGHYYGYTF. The CDR3 DNA reads TGTGCCAGTTTTACCCCGGGACACTACTATGGCTACACCTTC.

The chain combines TRBV5-4 with TRBJ1-3, with TRBD1 as a possible D gene (5 bases). The CDR3 loop spans 15 amino acids. Trimming shortened V by 4 bases and J by 6 bases, and 17 bases separated the two germline ends. CDR1 is SGHNT, CDR2 YYREEE, per germline (reference sequence). The DNA of the CDR3 is TGTGCCAGCAGCCTAGACAGTATAGGCGTAAACACCATATATTTT. This gives the protein CASSLDSIGVNTIYF. Supplemented by reference TRBV5-4 and TRBJ1-3, the full variable domain reads ETGVTQSPTHLIKTRGQQVTLRCSSQSGHNTVSWYQQALGQGPQFIFQYYREEENGRGNFPPRFSGLQFPNYSSELNVNALELDDSALYLCASSLDSIGVNTIYFGEGSWLTVV.

The V and J genes are TRBV5-6 and TRBJ2-5; 8 nucleotides agree with TRBD1. V dropped 6 bases and J dropped 2; count of bases not matched to a gene: 6. From germline, CDR1 is SGHDT and CDR2 YYEEEE. The CDR3 totals 14 residues. CDR3 protein: CASKRDRLQETQYF. DNA for the CDR3: TGTGCCAGCAAAAGGGACAGGTTACAAGAGACCCAGTACTTC.

V gene TRBV29-1 combines with J gene TRBJ1-2; no clear D. Trimming stripped 7 bases from V and 4 bases from J, with 10 bases between. In germline, CDR1 is SQVTM, CDR2 ANQGSEA. This CDR3 comprises 11 residues. CDR3 DNA: TGCAGCGCCCACGACTCCTATGGCTACACCTTC. It is translated as CSAHDSYGYTF.